Below are 28 T cell receptor beta chains sequenced from a single sample in a study of cytomegalovirus exposure and HLA in healthy donors. This PCR relied on a set of 60 Vbeta primers and 13 Jbeta primers. Measured with immunoSEQ multiplex PCR; TCRdb has only the in-frame clones, and not every one. The sample contains about 190,000 clones, approximately 80% of which appear only once. Specimen: PBMCs. These receptors were taken from a woman aged 25 to 45 in good health and CMV-seropositive.

The rearrangement links TRBV30 to TRBJ1-1, with D possibly being TRBD1 (6 bases). Trimming pared 7 bases from V and 5 bases from J, leaving 17 bases between. CDR3 size: 13 residues. Germline CDR1 GTSNPN, CDR2 SVGIG (reference sequence). CDR3 region: CASRAQGRTEAFF. The CDR3 coding sequence is TGTGCCTCCCGGGCCCAGGGGCGTACTGAAGCTTTCTTT. Variable domain in full (rest from reference TRBV30 and TRBJ1-1): SQTIHQWPATLVQPVGSPLSLECTVEGTSNPNLYWYRQAAGRGLQLLFYSVGIGQISSEVPQNLSASRPQDRQFILSSKKLLLSDSGFYLCASRAQGRTEAFFGQGTRLTVV.

This chain links TRBV28 with TRBJ1-3, with TRBD1 as a possible D gene (6 bases). The CDR3 length is 16 residues. The ends were cut back, 5 bases at V and 0 bases at J, with 14 bases in the middle. From germline, CDR1 is MDHEN and CDR2 SYDVKM. The CDR3 loop reads CASSPYRAFSGNTIYF. The CDR3, as DNA: TGTGCCAGCAGTCCCTACAGGGCTTTCTCTGGAAACACCATATATTTT.

The chain uses TRBV7-9 and TRBJ2-7, with a tentative D call TRBD2 (5 bases). The V end lost 8 bases, the J end lost 7 bases, and 18 bases lay between the germline ends. Germline CDR1 and CDR2: SEHNR and FQNEAQ (reference sequence). This CDR3 is built from 13 residues. This CDR3 is CASLRTGSGEQYF. The CDR3 region has the DNA TGTGCCAGCCTCCGGACGGGGAGTGGGGAGCAGTACTTC.

The chain carries TRBV28 and TRBJ1-2; D possibly corresponds to TRBD1 (5 bases). Germline lookup yields CDR1 MDHEN and CDR2 SYDVKM. The CDR3 is 15 amino acids. V dropped 2 bases and J dropped 2 bases, with 12 bases sitting between them. The CDR3 DNA is TGTGCCAGCAGTTTAGGAGCCCCAGGGAACTATGGCTACACCTTC. This encodes CASSLGAPGNYGYTF.

The gene calls are TRBV7-9 and TRBJ2-5, with a weak D call TRBD2 (5 bases). The germline CDR1 and CDR2 sequences are SEHNR and FQNEAQ (reference sequence). V was cut by 5 bases and J by 0 bases, with 13 bases left in between. CDR3 size: 15 residues. DNA of the CDR3: TGTGCCAGCAGCCACATTTTCGGGGACCAAGAGACCCAGTACTTC. Translated, it gives CASSHIFGDQETQYF.

The chain carries TRBV7-9 and TRBJ2-2, with D hard to call. The V and J ends lost 7 bases and 4 bases respectively, with 10 bases between them. The CDR3 is made up of 13 amino acids. Germline V gene lookup returns CDR1 SEHNR and CDR2 FQNEAQ (reference sequence). CDR3 in DNA: TGTGCCAGCAACTCTCTCGCCACCGGGGAGCTGTTTTTT. Encoded protein: CASNSLATGELFF.

This rearrangement joins TRBV15 to TRBJ2-1; unclear D gene. Trimming stripped 8 bases from V and 6 bases from J, with 14 bases between. CDR1 LNHNV and CDR2 YYDKDF come from the germline V gene (reference sequence). CDR3 length equals 13 residues. CDR3 in amino acids: CATAPDRVNEQFF. The CDR3 nucleotides are TGTGCCACCGCCCCGGATCGGGTCAATGAGCAGTTCTTC.

As concerns this clone: At one end the junction does not follow the germline gene, possibly because of a read error. The V and J genes are TRBV7-7 and TRBJ2-3; no reliable D call. This CDR3 contains 17 residues. Looked up from germline, CDR1 is SSHAT and CDR2 is FNYEAQ (reference sequence). CDR3 in amino acids: CASSLGMGRGSTDTQYF. CDR3 DNA: TGTGCTAGCAGCTTAGGGATGGGCCGTGGAAGCACAGATACGCAGTATTTT.

The chain is built from TRBV5-4 and TRBJ2-3; tentative D call: TRBD1 (6 bases). Per germline, CDR1 SGHNT and CDR2 YYREEE (reference sequence). The CDR3 runs 15 residues. V dropped 5 bases and J dropped 2 bases, with 15 bases sitting between them. For the CDR3, the DNA is TGTGCCAGCAGATCACGGACAGAATCCACAGATACGCAGTATTTT. Translation: CASRSRTESTDTQYF.

The chain employs TRBV5-1 and TRBJ2-5; TRBD2 is a possible D gene (7 bases). The CDR3 length is 16 residues. Per germline, CDR1 SGHRS and CDR2 YFSETQ. The V and J ends lost 4 bases and 4 bases respectively, with 20 bases between them. CDR3 bases: TGCGCCAGCAGCCCCCGGAACGGGGGGCCAGGAGAGACCCAGTACTTC. Translating gives CASSPRNGGPGETQYF. Full variable domain (missing parts from reference TRBV5-1 and TRBJ2-5): KAGVTQTPRYLIKTRGQQVTLSCSPISGHRSVSWYQQTPGQGLQFLFEYFSETQRNKGNFPGRFSGRQFSNSRSEMNVSTLELGDSALYLCASSPRNGGPGETQYFGPGTRLLVL.

V is TRBV5-8 and J is TRBJ2-5; 7 bases line up with TRBD1. This CDR3 region has 16 residues. The ends lost 3 bases at V and 5 bases at J; junction bases unmatched: 13. The germline gives CDR1 SGHTS, CDR2 YDEGEE. CDR3 sequence reads: CASSSGSGQSKETQYF. The CDR3 nucleotides read TGTGCCAGCAGCTCGGGCTCGGGACAGAGTAAGGAGACCCAGTACTTC. The full variable domain, rest sourced from reference TRBV5-8 and TRBJ2-5, is EAGVTQSPTHLIKTRGQQATLRCSPISGHTSVYWYQQALGLGLQFLLWYDEGEERNRGNFPPRFSGRQFPNYSSELNVNALELEDSALYLCASSSGSGQSKETQYFGPGTRLLVL.

The V call is TRBV19, the J call TRBJ1-2; D may be TRBD1 (5 bases). Germline lookup yields CDR1 LNHDA and CDR2 SQIVND (reference sequence). The ends were cut back, 1 base at V and 8 bases at J, with 20 bases in the middle. CDR3 size: 16 residues. The DNA for the CDR3 is TGTGCCAGTAGTATAGCGAGATCCACAGGCCGTAGGGGCTACACCTTC. Amino acids: CASSIARSTGRRGYTF.

The chain couples TRBV18 to TRBJ1-3, with a tentative D call TRBD1 (6 bases). This CDR3 has 16 residues. The V end lost 1 base, the J end lost 8 bases, and 18 bases lay between the germline ends. Germline-derived CDR1 and CDR2 are KGHSH and LQKENI. The CDR3 DNA follows: TGTGCCAGCTCACCACGAGGCCGCAGGGGCAGGGACACCATATATTTT. It is translated as CASSPRGRRGRDTIYF.

V usage is TRBV9 and J usage is TRBJ1-5, with 7 bases that match TRBD1. The germline CDR1 and CDR2 sequences are SGDLS and YYNGEE. V gave up 0 bases and J gave up 13 bases; unmatched junction bases: 13. The CDR3 consists of 15 residues. The CDR3 DNA sequence: TGTGCCAGCAGCGTAGAGGGAACCAGGGGGAGCATTCAGCATTTT. As protein: CASSVEGTRGSIQHF.

V usage is TRBV6-5 and J usage is TRBJ1-3; 7 nucleotides match TRBD1. The J segment lost 1 base and the V segment lost 6 bases, leaving 3 bases of the junction unmatched. The CDR3 totals 14 residues. The germline V gene has CDR1 MNHEY and CDR2 SVGAGI. CDR3 amino acids: CASRGTVSGNTIYF. CDR3 in DNA: TGTGCCAGCAGGGGGACAGTTTCTGGAAACACCATATATTTT.

This sequence joins TRBV5-1 and TRBJ2-1; weak D call: TRBD1 (6 bases). Germline V gives CDR1 SGHRS, CDR2 YFSETQ. The CDR3 consists of 12 residues. Trimming cost V 2 bases and J 11 bases, with 11 bases left between them. The CDR3 reads CASSLRQEKQFF. In nucleotides, the CDR3 is TGCGCCAGCAGCTTAAGACAGGAAAAGCAGTTCTTC.

V and J are TRBV7-3 and TRBJ2-3, with unresolved D. Per germline, CDR1 SGHTA and CDR2 FQGTGA. V lost 1 base to trimming and J lost 6 bases, with 14 bases between them. The CDR3 contains 15 residues. CDR3 sequence (DNA): TGTGCCAGCAGCTTAAGCCCGCTGGCTGTCGATACGCAGTATTTT. Translating gives CASSLSPLAVDTQYF.

This chain joins TRBV2 and TRBJ1-1, with 7 bases fitting TRBD1. Germline CDR1 is SNHLY and CDR2 is FYNNEI. V was clipped by 4 bases and J by 5 bases; unmatched bases: 10. The CDR3 has 15 residues. The CDR3 DNA is TGTGCCAGCAGTGTAGGAAGGGGGCGCCGAACTGAAGCTTTCTTT. Translating it yields CASSVGRGRRTEAFF. The variable domain in full, with the rest retrieved from reference TRBV2 and TRBJ1-1, is EPEVTQTPSHQVTQMGQEVILRCVPISNHLYFYWYRQILGQKVEFLVSFYNNEISEKSEIFDDQFSVERPDGSNFTLKIRSTKLEDSAMYFCASSVGRGRRTEAFFGQGTRLTVV.

The chain couples TRBV5-1 to TRBJ2-3; D remains unclear. The germline CDR1 and CDR2 sequences are SGHRS and YFSETQ. The CDR3 is made up of 15 amino acids. V dropped 1 base and J dropped 0 bases, with 9 bases sitting between them. The DNA for the CDR3 is TGCGCCAGCAGCTTGAACGGGTTGAGCACAGATACGCAGTATTTT. Protein: CASSLNGLSTDTQYF.

This rearrangement joins TRBV6-5 to TRBJ2-5; 8 bases match TRBD2. The J segment lost 4 bases and the V segment lost 3 bases, leaving 7 bases of the junction unmatched. This CDR3 has 15 residues. Germline values: CDR1 MNHEY, CDR2 SVGAGI. The CDR3 DNA reads as TGTGCCAGCAGTTATTTCCGGGGGGGAGGAGAGACCCAGTACTTC. It codes for CASSYFRGGGETQYF.

With respect to this clone: This sample includes further DNA sequences coding for the same CDR3. The rearrangement links TRBV9 to TRBJ1-4; D unresolved. The germline gives CDR1 SGDLS, CDR2 YYNGEE. This CDR3 region has 14 residues. V shed 0 bases and J shed 6 bases, with 9 bases lying between them. The CDR3 sequence is CASSVGGSDEKLFF. CDR3 bases: TGTGCCAGCAGCGTAGGAGGGAGCGATGAAAAACTGTTTTTT. Variable domain in full (rest from reference TRBV9 and TRBJ1-4): DSGVTQTPKHLITATGQRVTLRCSPRSGDLSVYWYQQSLDQGLQFLIQYYNGEERAKGNILERFSAQQFPDLHSELNLSSLELGDSALYFCASSVGGSDEKLFFGSGTQLSVL.

The V gene is TRBV19, the J gene TRBJ2-7; D is unresolved. Germline V gene lookup returns CDR1 LNHDA and CDR2 SQIVND (reference sequence). The CDR3 loop spans 16 amino acids. V lost 0 bases, J lost 0 bases, and 12 bases lay in between. In DNA, the CDR3 is TGTGCCAGTAGTATAGAAAGTACGAGAGTCTCCTACGAGCAGTACTTC. It encodes CASSIESTRVSYEQYF.

The chain carries TRBV9 and TRBJ2-6, with TRBD2 matching 7 bases. The V gene's germline CDR1 is SGDLS and CDR2 YYNGEE. V was pared by 4 bases and J by 3 bases, with 4 bases of the junction left unmatched. The CDR3 is made up of 15 amino acids. CDR3 residues: CASSPPGGGANVLTF. The CDR3 DNA reads TGTGCCAGCAGCCCCCCGGGGGGTGGGGCCAACGTCCTGACTTTC.

The chain recombines TRBV7-9 with TRBJ2-5; 10 nucleotides agree with TRBD1. The CDR3 covers 17 residues. Germline loops: CDR1 SEHNR, CDR2 FQNEAQ (reference sequence). Losses at the gene ends were 5 bases for V and 5 bases for J; bases not matched to a gene: 14. CDR3 coding DNA: TGTGCCAGCAGCCTTTTTCAGACAGGGGGCTCTTCGGAGACCCAGTACTTC. This translates into CASSLFQTGGSSETQYF.

The V gene is TRBV11-2, the J gene TRBJ2-7; possibly TRBD2 for D (6 bases). The ends were cut back, 5 bases at V and 2 bases at J, with 16 bases in the middle. This CDR3 spans 15 amino acids. In germline, CDR1 is SGHAT, CDR2 FQNNGV. The CDR3 DNA reads as TGTGCCAGCAGCCCCAATCGGGACTGGACCTACGAGCAGTACTTC. Translation: CASSPNRDWTYEQYF.

The chain recombines TRBV4-2 with TRBJ1-1, with TRBD1 as a possible D gene (5 bases). The CDR3 runs 16 residues. The V and J ends lost 1 base and 8 bases respectively, with 20 bases between them. Germline assignment: CDR1 LGHNA and CDR2 YNFKEQ. DNA for the CDR3: TGTGCCAGCAGCCAAGCAGGACGGTCGGGGGTCACCGAAGCTTTCTTT. Translation: CASSQAGRSGVTEAFF.

This clone was counted a few times. CDR3 DNA: TGTGCCAGCACCGAAAGACAGGGGGATCTGAATGAGCAGTTCTTC. Translated, it gives CASTERQGDLNEQFF. V is TRBV28 and J is TRBJ2-1; 9 nucleotides agree with TRBD1. Germline CDR1 is MDHEN and CDR2 is SYDVKM. The CDR3 length is 15 residues. J lost 7 bases, V lost 7 bases, and 11 bases had no gene match.

The J gene is TRBJ1-2, the V gene TRBV6-5, with TRBD1 matching 9 bases. V lost 2 bases and J lost 7; bases outside the gene matches: 2. The CDR3 contains 13 residues. Germline values: CDR1 MNHEY, CDR2 SVGAGI. CDR3 DNA sequence: TGTGCCAGCAGTTACACAGGGGGCGGTGGCTACACCTTC. Translating it yields CASSYTGGGGYTF.